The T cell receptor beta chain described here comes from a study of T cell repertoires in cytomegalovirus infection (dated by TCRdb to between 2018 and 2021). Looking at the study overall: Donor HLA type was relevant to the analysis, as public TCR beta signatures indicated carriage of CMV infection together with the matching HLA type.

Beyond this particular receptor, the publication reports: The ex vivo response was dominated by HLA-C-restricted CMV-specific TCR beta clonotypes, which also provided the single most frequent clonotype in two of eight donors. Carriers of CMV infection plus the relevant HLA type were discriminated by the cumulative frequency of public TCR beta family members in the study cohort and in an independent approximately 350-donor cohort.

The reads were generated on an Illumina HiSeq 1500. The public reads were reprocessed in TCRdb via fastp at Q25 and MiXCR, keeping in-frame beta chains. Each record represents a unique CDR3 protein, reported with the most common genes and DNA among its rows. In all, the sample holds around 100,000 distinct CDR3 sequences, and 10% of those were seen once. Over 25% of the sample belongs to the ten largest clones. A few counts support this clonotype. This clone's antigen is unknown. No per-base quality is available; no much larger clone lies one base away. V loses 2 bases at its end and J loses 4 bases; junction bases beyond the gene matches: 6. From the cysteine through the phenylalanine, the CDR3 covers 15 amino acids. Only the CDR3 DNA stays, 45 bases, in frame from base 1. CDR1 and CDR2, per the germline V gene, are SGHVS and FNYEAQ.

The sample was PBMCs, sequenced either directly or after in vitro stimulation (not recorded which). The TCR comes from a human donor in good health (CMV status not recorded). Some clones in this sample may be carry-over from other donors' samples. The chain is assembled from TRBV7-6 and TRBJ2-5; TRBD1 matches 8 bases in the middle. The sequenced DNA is TGTGCCAGCAGCTTAACCGGGACAGGTGTAGAGACCCAGTACTTC. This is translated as CASSLTGTGVETQYF.